This T cell receptor beta chain was recorded in a study of sequential checkpoint blockade in melanoma. Study results and caveats: Response in arm A was associated with pretreatment TIL clonality. T-cell fraction and clonality followed PD-L1 and CD8+ counts, not mutational load.

The assay was immunoSEQ multiplex PCR, and TCRdb's table has in-frame clones only and misses some. The sample includes several thousand clones, roughly 25% of them seen just once. CDR3 size: 14 residues. Germline lookup yields CDR1 SGHNT and CDR2 YENEEA. With V trimmed by 2 bases and J by 6 bases, 5 bases remained unmatched. Treatment reported: randomized to nivolumab then ipilimumab (arm A) or the reverse (arm B). This clone was counted at least ten times. Its antigen remains unidentified. The V and J genes are TRBV11-3 and TRBJ2-7; 9 bases fit TRBD2. This sequence originates from a human donor with melanoma. Source: tumor tissue (inferred from file names), taken from a patient given nivolumab and ipilimumab in sequence. This chain's CDR3 is CASSLIAGEGEQYF. In DNA, the CDR3 is TGTGCCAGCAGCTTAATAGCGGGAGAGGGCGAGCAGTACTTC.